The source of this TCR beta chain is a study of beta chain features in type 1 diabetes. In regard to this clone: No antigen is known for it.

What was sequenced were expressed TCRB transcripts, since all of the isolated RNA had been reverse transcribed. Sequencing used immunoSEQ multiplex PCR; TCRdb keeps in-frame clones, though not all of them. The table has 300,000 to 400,000 clones, roughly 8% seen once; the top ten hold approximately 0.47%. Findings and limits, study-wide: Whether HLA type influences TCRB rearrangement remained unresolved here.

This CDR3 has 12 amino acids. Germline assignment: CDR1 MGHDK and CDR2 SYGVNS. The V gene lost 4 bases and the J gene lost 1 base, with 2 bases spanning the gap. Purity exceeding 95% was reached by all sorted populations. The receptor comes from a woman under 30 in good health. The V gene is TRBV25-1, the J gene TRBJ2-1; D gene uncertain. The sequenced sample was central memory CD4+ T cells from blood. In nucleotides, the CDR3 is TGTGCCAGCAGTGGTTCCTACAATGAGCAGTTCTTC. It translates to CASSGSYNEQFF.